The entry below gives a single T cell receptor (beta chain) sequence along with its context. Original methodology: Quantification of nucleated cells was approximated via reference gene primer amplification. Assay: immunoSEQ multiplex PCR; the TCRdb copy retains only in-frame clones and omits some. Clone size and V and J calls were adopted from that table, with D and trimming inferred from the DNA. This table has approximately 20,000 clones, 85% to 90% appearing once. The sample belongs to a study of blood T cell repertoires in COVID-19. Study-level information: Some COVID-19 samples were acute and others convalescent; all came from the United States, Italy and Spain. T cells, B-cell-depleted T cells, or PBMCs provided the cDNA or gDNA that served as material.

This CDR3 spans 16 amino acids. The germline V gene encodes CDR1 SGHRS and CDR2 YFSETQ. Unmatched junction bases numbered 7, after V lost 4 bases and J lost 4 bases. V gene TRBV5-1 combines with J gene TRBJ2-7; 14 bases are shared with TRBD2. This sequence was found in a man in his fifties or sixties with active COVID-19. The sample was peripheral blood. CDR3 protein: CASSPTSGGALYEQYF. The CDR3 bases are TGCGCCAGCAGCCCGACTAGCGGGGGGGCCCTATACGAGCAGTACTTC.